A selection of T cell receptor beta chains follows, all from one sample in a study of regulatory T cells in long-lasting Graves disease. TCRdb re-called the multiplex PCR reads with MiXCR, one entry per CDR3 protein. The table records fewer than 400,000 distinct CDR3 sequences, 20% of them present only once. The starting material was peripheral blood mononuclear cells (PBMCs), obtained when the disease was refractory, from a patient treated with antithyroid drugs. These receptors were collected from a female donor with Graves disease. CDR3s include the opening cysteine and the closing phenylalanine or tryptophan. A D gene is named only where the DNA matches it firmly. Expanded clones get a size class; other rows say once, few or many, or leave the size out.

20 TRBD1 NA TRBJ2-7 TRBV4-1 CASSHPSGTGGGGGTYEQYF
14 NA NA TRBJ1-1 TRBV7-9 CASRETGGNTEAFF
13 NA many TRBJ2-2 TRBV6-5 CASSYSGTGELFF
16 NA NA TRBJ2-5 TRBV19 CASSIGGLQSKETQYF
15 NA NA TRBJ2-7 TRBV14 CASSPKKQVSYEQYF
17 NA few TRBJ1-3 TRBV6-1 CASSGHFGGFAGNTIYF
13 NA NA TRBJ2-1 TRBV11-2 CASSLVSRCERFF
12 NA many TRBJ2-7 TRBV2 CASSERPYEQYF
14 TRBD1 NA TRBJ1-1 TRBV12-3/TRBV12-4 CASSFPGQGSEAFF
13 TRBD2 NA TRBJ2-3 TRBV12-3/TRBV12-4 CATRAGGPGTQYF
14 TRBD1 NA TRBJ1-2 TRBV18 CASSPGTGIYGYTF
13 NA NA TRBJ2-7 TRBV6-1 CAAAPFSFYEQYF
13 TRBD2 many TRBJ2-2 TRBV7-2 CASSSSGSRELFF
14 TRBD1 many TRBJ1-2 TRBV28 CASSTYQDRGGYTF
14 NA many TRBJ1-1 TRBV6-2/TRBV6-3 CASSYHTGNTEAFF